The rows below give T cell receptor beta chains drawn from one sample of a study of T cell repertoires in cytomegalovirus infection. TCRdb reprocessed the reads with MiXCR, giving one entry per CDR3 protein. Seen here are about 330,000 distinct CDR3 sequences, approximately 35% observed once, and the top ten hold roughly 13%. Their antigen targets remain unknown. The material was cultured PBMCs, obtained from culture after CMV antigen stimulation. The origin of the receptors is a human donor in good health (CMV status not recorded). Some clones in this sample may be carry-over from other donors' samples. The CDR3 runs from the conserved cysteine through the conserved F or W. Each record gives: V gene, J gene, D gene, CDR3 length, clone size, CDR3 protein, CDR3 DNA. D genes are given only for firm matches. Rows may omit the clone size; those that give it use once, few, many or a size class.

>TRBV2|TRBJ1-4|.|14|many
CASSDPWANEKLFF
TGTGCCAGCAGTGACCCATGGGCTAATGAAAAACTGTTTTTT
>TRBV24-1|TRBJ1-5|TRBD1|12|.
CATSDDRGPQHF
TGTGCCACCAGTGACGACAGGGGGCCTCAGCATTTT
>TRBV7-2|TRBJ2-2|.|16|.
CASGRFGADGDRELFF
TGTGCCAGCGGACGCTTTGGGGCGGACGGAGATCGGGAGCTGTTTTTT
>TRBV14|TRBJ2-3|TRBD1|14|.
CASSSQGAGATQYF
TGTGCCAGCAGCAGCCAGGGGGCTGGGGCTACGCAGTATTTT
>TRBV7-2|TRBJ1-4|.|12|many
CASSPSHEKLFF
TGTGCCAGCAGCCCCTCCCACGAAAAACTGTTTTTT
>TRBV7-2|TRBJ2-1|.|15|many
CALGRSGSSYNEQFF
TGTGCCCTCGGACGGTCTGGGAGCTCCTACAATGAGCAGTTCTTC
>TRBV19|TRBJ2-1|TRBD1|16|few
CASSPRDRALYNEQFF
TGTGCCAGTAGTCCGAGGGACAGGGCTCTCTACAATGAGCAGTTCTTC
>TRBV7-9|TRBJ2-2|.|15|.
CASSPPSLNRGELFF
TGTGCCAGCAGCCCTCCCAGCTTAAATCGTGGGGAGCTGTTTTTT
>TRBV7-8|TRBJ2-3|.|16|few
CASSLAPGLGTDTQYF
TGTGCCAGCAGCTTAGCACCGGGACTGGGCACAGATACGCAGTATTTT
>TRBV24-1|TRBJ2-7|TRBD1|15|.
CATSDSTGSSYEQYF
TGTGCCACCAGTGATTCGACAGGGAGCTCCTACGAGCAGTACTTC
>TRBV28|TRBJ2-5|.|12|.
CASSLFQETQYF
TGTGCCAGCAGTTTGTTTCAAGAGACCCAGTACTTC
>TRBV12-3/TRBV12-4|TRBJ1-5|TRBD1|17|few
CASSLAMVGQGNQPQHF
TGTGCCAGCAGTTTAGCGATGGTTGGACAGGGCAATCAGCCCCAGCATTTT
>TRBV27|TRBJ1-2|TRBD1|16|.
CASSPDRALANYGYTF
TGTGCCAGCAGTCCGGACAGGGCCTTAGCTAACTATGGCTACACCTTC
>TRBV28|TRBJ1-2|TRBD1|19|few
CASSLSMGGGQGSNYGYTF
TGTGCCAGCAGTTTATCGATGGGAGGGGGACAGGGGAGCAACTATGGCTACACCTTC
>TRBV7-2|TRBJ1-1|.|14|.
CASSLTLPNTEAFF
TGTGCCAGCAGCTTAACGCTTCCGAACACTGAAGCTTTCTTT
>TRBV27|TRBJ2-2|.|14|.
CASSPSLYTGELFF
TGTGCCAGCAGTCCCTCGTTATACACCGGGGAGCTGTTTTTT
>TRBV28|TRBJ2-1|TRBD2|15|.
CASNVPGLAHNEQFF
TGTGCCAGCAATGTACCGGGACTAGCCCACAATGAGCAGTTCTTC
>TRBV7-2|TRBJ2-5|.|12|.
CASSLVCETQYF
TGTGCCAGCAGCTTAGTATGCGAGACCCAGTACTTC
>TRBV19|TRBJ2-1|.|15|.
CASRTRGPRGDEQFF
TGTGCCAGTAGGACTCGAGGACCTAGAGGCGATGAGCAGTTCTTC
>TRBV15|TRBJ2-1|TRBD2|15|.
CATSRVGSGGNEQFF
TGTGCCACCAGCAGAGTTGGTAGCGGGGGAAATGAGCAGTTCTTC
>TRBV20-1|TRBJ1-1|TRBD1|14|.
CSAPRTGLFSEAFF
TGCAGTGCTCCCCGGACAGGGTTGTTCTCTGAAGCTTTCTTT
>TRBV12-3/TRBV12-4|TRBJ2-7|.|12|few
CASSSLRTEQYF
TGTGCCAGCAGTTCTCTCCGCACCGAGCAGTACTTC
>TRBV19|TRBJ1-5|.|16|.
CASSMSGGNSNQPQHF
TGTGCCAGTAGTATGTCGGGGGGCAATAGCAATCAGCCCCAGCATTTT
>TRBV7-9|TRBJ1-2|TRBD1|17|few
CASSFVSGQGAGYGYTF
TGTGCCAGCAGCTTTGTATCTGGACAGGGAGCAGGCTATGGCTACACCTTC
>TRBV6-5|TRBJ2-5|TRBD2|15|.
CASSYRRLAWETQYF
TGTGCCAGCAGTTACCGAAGACTAGCCTGGGAGACCCAGTACTTC
>TRBV7-2|TRBJ1-5|.|15|.
CASSPVVDSNQPQHF
TGTGCCAGCAGCCCAGTCGTAGATAGCAATCAGCCCCAGCATTTT
>TRBV20-1|TRBJ1-2|.|13|.
CSARDREGYGYTF
TGCAGTGCTAGAGACAGGGAAGGTTATGGCTACACCTTC
>TRBV12-3/TRBV12-4|TRBJ1-1|TRBD1|14|few
CASRGTGPNTEAFF
TGTGCCAGCAGGGGGACAGGGCCGAACACTGAAGCTTTCTTT
>TRBV7-9|TRBJ1-5|.|14|.
CASSLGQALGPQHF
TGTGCCAGCAGCTTAGGACAGGCTCTCGGGCCCCAGCATTTT
>TRBV5-1|TRBJ1-6|.|13|.
CASSGTNDSPLHF
TGCGCCAGCAGCGGAACAAACGATTCACCCCTCCACTTT
>TRBV5-1|TRBJ2-7|.|15|.
CASSLRWRGTYEQYF
TGCGCCAGCAGCTTGCGGTGGAGGGGCACCTACGAGCAGTACTTC
>TRBV11-3|TRBJ2-5|TRBD2|13|many
CASSPGGGETQYF
TGTGCCAGCAGCCCAGGCGGGGGAGAGACCCAGTACTTC
>TRBV7-2|TRBJ2-3|.|13|once
CASSLAQGRTWYF
TGTGCCAGCAGCTTAGCGCAAGGGAGGACATGGTATTTT
>TRBV11-2|TRBJ1-1|.|14|few
CASSERGRNTEAFF
TGTGCCAGCAGCGAAAGGGGACGGAACACTGAAGCTTTCTTT
>TRBV5-1|TRBJ2-3|.|14|few
CASRIEGRTDTQYF
TGCGCCAGCAGAATTGAGGGACGCACAGATACGCAGTATTTT
>TRBV6-5|TRBJ2-3|TRBD2|16|.
CASSWGLAGGPDTQYF
TGTGCCAGCAGTTGGGGACTAGCGGGAGGCCCAGATACGCAGTATTTT
>TRBV7-2|TRBJ2-1|.|18|few
CASSLGVLGGGFINEQFF
TGTGCCAGCAGCTTAGGGGTATTGGGGGGCGGATTTATAAATGAGCAGTTCTTC
>TRBV6-2/TRBV6-3|TRBJ1-1|.|14|once
CASTQGNMNTEAFF
TGTGCCAGCACCCAGGGTAACATGAACACTGAAGCTTTCTTT
>TRBV7-2|TRBJ2-2|.|14|many
CASSLAGGPGELFF
TGTGCCAGCAGCTTAGCCGGAGGGCCCGGGGAGCTGTTTTTT
>TRBV2|TRBJ2-1|TRBD2|14|few
CASGLAGVGNEQFF
TGTGCCAGCGGCCTAGCGGGAGTGGGCAATGAGCAGTTCTTC
>TRBV20-1|TRBJ2-5|.|11|few
CSSNVGETQYF
TGCAGTTCTAACGTAGGAGAGACCCAGTACTTC
>TRBV4-1|TRBJ2-1|TRBD1|15|.
CASSQGTGLRNEQFF
TGCGCCAGCAGCCAAGGGACAGGGCTTAGAAATGAGCAGTTCTTC
>TRBV4-1|TRBJ1-5|.|17|.
CASSQGWQGIRNQPQHF
TGCGCCAGCAGCCAAGGCTGGCAGGGCATACGCAATCAGCCCCAGCATTTT
>TRBV19|TRBJ1-1|.|15|.
CASSIGQVMNTEAFF
TGTGCCAGTAGTATAGGCCAGGTCATGAACACTGAAGCTTTCTTT
>TRBV4-1|TRBJ2-1|.|16|.
CASSQEAASRRDEQFF
TGCGCCAGCAGCCAAGAAGCAGCGTCCAGACGGGATGAGCAGTTCTTC
>TRBV7-6|TRBJ2-7|TRBD1|15|many
CASSLEYGTGSLQYF
TGTGCCAGCAGCTTAGAGTACGGGACAGGGAGTTTGCAGTACTTC
>TRBV24-1|TRBJ1-1|.|12|few
CASTDGYTEAFF
TGTGCCTCCACGGACGGATACACTGAAGCTTTCTTT
>TRBV7-2|TRBJ2-7|TRBD2|16|many
CASRGGSGSVSYEQYF
TGTGCCAGCAGGGGGGGTAGCGGGAGTGTATCCTACGAGCAGTACTTC
>TRBV11-2|TRBJ1-6|.|16|.
CASSTQGEIYNSPLHF
TGTGCCAGCAGCACACAGGGAGAGATCTATAATTCACCCCTCCACTTT
>TRBV28|TRBJ1-1|.|15|.
CASSLFGGSNTEAFF
TGTGCCAGCAGTTTATTCGGGGGCTCGAACACTGAAGCTTTCTTT
>TRBV20-1|TRBJ2-1|.|10|.
CSARLAEQFF
TGCAGTGCTAGACTAGCTGAGCAGTTCTTC
>TRBV20-1|TRBJ2-5|TRBD2|15|few
CSARVYSGVQETQYF
TGCAGTGCTAGAGTATACAGCGGGGTACAAGAGACCCAGTACTTC
>TRBV12-3/TRBV12-4|TRBJ2-2|TRBD2|19|.
CASSYLRTSGGRNTGELFF
TGTGCCAGCAGTTACCTCAGGACTAGCGGGGGGCGGAACACCGGGGAGCTGTTTTTT
>TRBV4-3|TRBJ2-1|.|15|few
CASSQDVDSYNEQFF
TGCGCCAGCAGCCAAGACGTGGACTCCTACAATGAGCAGTTCTTC
>TRBV5-4|TRBJ2-1|.|15|.
CASSPTLGQNNEQFF
TGTGCCAGCAGCCCAACATTGGGGCAGAACAATGAGCAGTTCTTC
>TRBV6-2/TRBV6-3|TRBJ2-5|.|15|few
CASSPPLDGSETQYF
TGTGCCAGCAGTCCCCCCCTTGATGGGTCAGAGACCCAGTACTTC
>TRBV24-1|TRBJ2-1|.|15|.
CATSPRMGVALEQFF
TGTGCCACCAGCCCCCGGATGGGGGTAGCTCTTGAGCAGTTCTTC
>TRBV20-1|TRBJ1-2|.|12|few
CSAKNDRGGYTF
TGCAGTGCTAAGAACGACAGAGGGGGCTACACCTTC
>TRBV12-3/TRBV12-4|TRBJ2-3|.|12|.
CASRPERDTQYF
TGTGCCAGCAGACCCGAGAGAGATACGCAGTATTTT
>TRBV27|TRBJ1-5|.|13|few
CASSRWWDQPQHF
TGTGCCAGCAGCCGTTGGTGGGATCAGCCCCAGCATTTT